A selection of T cell receptor beta chains follows, all from one sample in a study of blood T cell repertoires in COVID-19. Repertoires were generated with immunoSEQ multiplex PCR, while TCRdb's copy carries only in-frame clones and drops some. The data contain around 92,000 clones, roughly 70% of them singletons. The sequencing sample was made of peripheral blood. The receptors stem from a man aged 70-80 years with COVID-19, enrolled during active disease. Both conserved end residues are part of each CDR3. D genes are given only for firm matches. Clone size is not always given. Where it is, it says once, few, many or a class for expanded clones.

j_gene	v_gene	d_gene	abundance	CDR3aa	CDR3nt
TRBJ2-2	TRBV30	TRBD2	-	CAWSLSGRGTGELFF	TGTGCCTGGAGTTTATCGGGGAGGGGCACCGGGGAGCTGTTTTTT
TRBJ2-5	TRBV7-2	-	-	CASSSPYQETQYF	TGTGCCAGCAGCTCCCCGTACCAAGAGACCCAGTACTTC
TRBJ2-1	TRBV4-2	TRBD1	-	CASSQGDRAGDEQFF	TGTGCCAGCAGCCAAGGGGACAGGGCCGGGGATGAGCAGTTCTTC
TRBJ1-6	TRBV9	-	-	CASSVVAGDAYNSPLHF	TGTGCCAGCAGCGTAGTAGCAGGGGACGCCTATAATTCACCCCTCCACTTT
TRBJ2-7	TRBV6-1	-	-	CASSDRAPISEQYF	TGTGCCAGCAGTGACAGGGCGCCGATATCCGAGCAGTACTTC
TRBJ1-2	TRBV28	TRBD1	-	CATSGTGGGYTF	TGTGCCACCTCCGGGACAGGGGGTGGCTACACCTTC
TRBJ2-7	TRBV11-1	-	few	CASSLVTGKAYEQYF	TGTGCCAGCAGCTTAGTAACAGGAAAAGCCTACGAGCAGTACTTC
TRBJ2-3	TRBV4-1	TRBD1	-	CASSSRDRGPDTQYF	TGCGCCAGCAGCTCCCGAGACAGGGGGCCAGATACGCAGTATTTT
TRBJ1-6	TRBV4-3	-	once	CASSHGQYNSPLHF	TGCGCCAGCAGCCACGGACAGTATAATTCACCCCTCCACTTT
TRBJ1-2	TRBV16	-	-	CASSQAGAGSHGYTF	TGTGCCAGCAGCCAAGCTGGGGCCGGGTCCCATGGCTACACCTTC
TRBJ1-5	TRBV4-1	-	-	CASSQDQGRIQPQHF	TGCGCCAGCAGCCAAGATCAGGGCAGAATTCAGCCCCAGCATTTT
TRBJ2-3	TRBV19	-	few	CASSMVRGISTDTQYF	TGTGCCAGTAGTATGGTCAGGGGAATTAGCACAGATACGCAGTATTTT
TRBJ2-5	TRBV11-3	TRBD2	-	CASSEDQRESETQYF	TGTGCCAGCAGCGAGGATCAGCGGGAGTCGGAGACCCAGTACTTC
TRBJ2-1	TRBV5-1	-	-	CASSLGQARHEQFF	TGCGCCAGCAGCTTGGGCCAAGCCAGGCATGAGCAGTTCTTC
TRBJ1-5	TRBV19	-	-	CASSDTYNQPQHF	TGTGCCAGTAGCGACACCTACAATCAGCCCCAGCATTTT
TRBJ2-7	TRBV6-5	-	-	CASYSRVPYEQYF	TGTGCCAGCTATAGCAGGGTCCCTTACGAGCAGTACTTC
TRBJ2-7	TRBV29-1	TRBD2	-	CSVGRSSGTHEQYF	TGCAGCGTTGGTAGGTCTAGCGGGACCCACGAGCAGTACTTC
TRBJ1-1	TRBV9	TRBD1	once	CASSKGQRNTEAFF	TGTGCCAGTTCGAAGGGACAGCGAAACACTGAAGCTTTCTTT
TRBJ1-2	TRBV19	-	-	CASSMAGPRGDYGYTF	TGTGCCAGTAGTATGGCCGGGCCTCGGGGTGACTATGGCTACACCTTC
TRBJ1-2	TRBV27	TRBD1	-	CASSRSGTGGGNYGYTF	TGTGCCAGCAGTAGGTCCGGGACAGGGGGCGGAAACTATGGCTACACCTTC
TRBJ2-3	TRBV11-2	TRBD2	-	CASSLPLAGVRLRTETQYF	TGTGCCAGCAGCCTCCCCCTAGCGGGAGTCCGACTAAGGACCGAGACGCAGTATTTT
TRBJ1-6	TRBV15	TRBD1	-	CATSISTGGNSPLHF	TGTGCCACCAGCATATCGACAGGGGGAAATTCACCCCTCCACTTT
TRBJ1-4	TRBV14	-	-	CASSQDQGVVWEKLFF	TGTGCCAGCAGCCAAGATCAAGGGGTTGTGTGGGAAAAACTGTTTTTT
TRBJ1-1	TRBV30	TRBD1	-	CAWSVRVLRGTEAFF	TGTGCCTGGAGTGTACGGGTCCTCAGGGGGACTGAAGCTTTCTTT
TRBJ1-1	TRBV12-3/TRBV12-4	TRBD1	-	CASSMGQGSEAFF	TGTGCCAGCAGTATGGGACAGGGGTCTGAAGCTTTCTTT
TRBJ1-1	TRBV7-9	TRBD1	-	CASSLDFGTGNTEAFF	TGTGCCAGCAGCTTAGATTTCGGGACAGGGAACACTGAAGCTTTCTTT
TRBJ1-1	TRBV10-3	-	few	CAISFGELAFF	TGTGCCATCAGCTTCGGGGAGTTGGCTTTCTTT
TRBJ2-1	TRBV7-9	TRBD1	-	CASSPGQAYNEQFF	TGTGCCAGCAGCCCTGGACAGGCCTACAATGAGCAGTTCTTC
TRBJ2-1	TRBV4-1	-	-	CASSRTGYYNEQFF	TGCGCCAGCAGTCGTACAGGGTACTACAATGAGCAGTTCTTC
TRBJ2-5	TRBV19	TRBD2	many	CASSTRTSGRKYF	TGTGCCAGTAGTACAAGGACTAGCGGGAGGAAGTACTTC
TRBJ2-1	TRBV5-4	-	-	CASSQDYGEQFF	TGTGCCAGCAGCCAGGACTATGGGGAGCAGTTCTTC
TRBJ1-1	TRBV5-6	-	-	CASSWGLMNTEAFF	TGTGCCAGCAGCTGGGGACTCATGAACACTGAAGCTTTCTTT
TRBJ2-5	TRBV30	TRBD2	-	CAWDRGGRETQYF	TGTGCCTGGGATCGCGGGGGGCGCGAGACCCAGTACTTC
TRBJ2-1	TRBV21-1	-	-	CASSRGLAGARSYNEQFF	TGTGCCAGCAGTCGCGGACTAGCGGGAGCTCGGTCCTACAATGAGCAGTTCTTC
TRBJ1-5	TRBV30	-	-	CAWSDLSGRNQPQHF	TGTGCCTGGAGTGACTTATCCGGTCGAAATCAGCCCCAGCATTTT
TRBJ1-2	TRBV28	-	-	CASSLTGLGGGYGYTF	TGTGCCAGCAGTTTAACCGGGCTTGGGGGCGGCTATGGCTACACCTTC
TRBJ1-5	TRBV28	TRBD1	-	CASSSIWDRVSGQPQHF	TGTGCCAGCAGTTCGATATGGGACAGGGTGTCGGGACAGCCCCAGCATTTT
TRBJ1-5	TRBV4-2	-	-	CASSQDHYQPQHF	TGTGCCAGCAGCCAAGATCATTATCAGCCCCAGCATTTT
TRBJ2-1	TRBV7-7	TRBD2	-	CASSLGWTSGYNEQFF	TGTGCTAGCAGCTTAGGCTGGACTAGCGGATACAATGAGCAGTTCTTC
TRBJ1-1	TRBV5-1	-	-	CASSLAPGTTEAFF	TGCGCCAGCAGCTTGGCCCCGGGTACCACTGAAGCTTTCTTT
TRBJ2-1	TRBV6-2/TRBV6-3	-	-	CASSYSTERNEQFF	TGTGCCAGCAGTTACTCGACTGAGAGGAATGAGCAGTTCTTC
TRBJ2-1	TRBV10-2	TRBD2	-	CASRAGLAGNNEQFF	TGCGCCAGCAGGGCGGGACTAGCGGGAAACAATGAGCAGTTCTTC
TRBJ2-5	TRBV5-1	-	-	CASSLDWREETQYF	TGCGCCAGCAGCCTGGACTGGAGAGAAGAGACCCAGTACTTC
TRBJ2-6	TRBV19	-	-	CASTSSGFSGANVLTF	TGTGCCAGTACTTCTTCAGGGTTCTCTGGGGCCAACGTCCTGACTTTC
TRBJ2-2	TRBV7-2	TRBD2	-	CASSSGLAGMAGELFF	TGTGCCAGCAGCTCCGGACTAGCGGGAATGGCCGGGGAGCTGTTTTTT
TRBJ1-1	TRBV18	-	-	CASSRETGFTEAFF	TGTGCCAGCTCCCGCGAAACAGGGTTCACTGAAGCTTTCTTT
TRBJ2-5	TRBV7-2	-	-	CASSFYLQGGFEEETQYF	TGTGCCAGCAGCTTTTACTTACAGGGCGGTTTCGAGGAAGAGACCCAGTACTTC
TRBJ2-3	TRBV10-3	-	-	CAIGPAGIGTDTQYF	TGTGCCATCGGGCCCGCCGGGATTGGCACAGATACGCAGTATTTT
TRBJ2-7	TRBV5-5	TRBD2	many	CASSLLAASSYEQYF	TGTGCCAGCAGCCTACTAGCGGCCAGCTCCTACGAGCAGTACTTC
TRBJ2-4	TRBV14	-	-	CASSQFPGEIQYF	TGTGCCAGCAGCCAATTCCCCGGGGAAATTCAGTACTTC
TRBJ2-1	TRBV29-1	-	once	CSVDRETGYNEQFF	TGCAGCGTTGATAGGGAGACCGGCTACAATGAGCAGTTCTTC
TRBJ1-6	TRBV12-3/TRBV12-4	-	-	CASSLLQDSPLHF	TGTGCCAGCAGCTTACTACAGGATTCACCCCTCCACTTT
TRBJ1-1	TRBV14	-	medium-sized	CASSQLVDITEAFF	TGTGCCAGCAGCCAACTCGTCGACATCACTGAAGCTTTCTTT